This entry lists 26 T cell receptor beta chains sequenced from one sample in a study of shared clonotypes between healthy human individuals. The protocol was immunoSEQ multiplex PCR, while the TCRdb copy is restricted to in-frame clones and leaves out a portion. The repertoire holds about 2.2 million clones, with more than 85% as singletons. Cells designated naive CD8 were CD45RO-negative and were positively selected for CCR7, with terminally differentiated effector memory CD45RA+ cells excluded. Source material: naive CD8+ T cells from PBMCs. Every receptor here comes from a man younger than 35 in good health. Some clones in this sample may be carry-over from other donors' samples.

The rearrangement joins TRBV28 to TRBJ2-7; 10 bases match TRBD1. This CDR3 comprises 15 residues. CDR1 is MDHEN, CDR2 SYDVKM, per germline. The V gene end was trimmed by 7 bases and the J gene end by 2 bases; junction bases not matched to a gene: 8. The CDR3 DNA reads as TGTGCCAGCATGGTGCCGGGACAGGGGACCTACGAGCAGTACTTC. As protein: CASMVPGQGTYEQYF.

The chain employs TRBV28 and TRBJ2-1, with a tentative D call TRBD2 (6 bases). Trimming took off 3 bases at V and 9 bases at J, with 18 bases between the two ends. Germline V CDR1 and CDR2: MDHEN, SYDVKM. The CDR3 totals 15 residues. The CDR3 DNA reads TGTGCCAGCAGTTTGTTGAGCGGGCCCCTCAGTGAGCAGTTCTTC. Its protein product is CASSLLSGPLSEQFF. Supplemented by reference TRBV28 and TRBJ2-1, the full variable domain reads DVKVTQSSRYLVKRTGEKVFLECVQDMDHENMFWYRQDPGLGLRLIYFSYDVKMKEKGDIPEGYSVSREKKERFSLILESASTNQTSMYLCASSLLSGPLSEQFFGPGTRLTVL.

As to this clone: Other DNA sequences from this sample encode an identical CDR3 as well. The chain has TRBV19 and TRBJ1-2; D might be TRBD1 (5 bases). Germline values: CDR1 LNHDA, CDR2 SQIVND (reference sequence). The CDR3 is 12 residues long. Trimming took 6 bases from V and 0 from J, leaving 5 bases between them. The CDR3 nucleotides read TGTGCCAGTAGAGGGGCTAACTATGGCTACACCTTC. Protein product: CASRGANYGYTF.

The chain is built from TRBV6-6 and TRBJ1-5, with D possibly TRBD1 on 5 matching bases. CDR1 MNHNY and CDR2 SVGAGI come from the germline V gene (reference sequence). Deletions cut 2 bases from V and 4 bases from J, with 12 bases between. The CDR3 is 15 amino acids. The CDR3 DNA reads as TGTGCCAGCAGTTACACTTGGGACGGGAATCAGCCCCAGCATTTT. Amino acid sequence: CASSYTWDGNQPQHF.

This rearrangement joins TRBV5-4 to TRBJ1-2, with D possibly matching TRBD1 (5 bases). Trimming removed 3 bases from V and 7 bases from J, with 16 bases in between. CDR1 and CDR2 from the germline V gene are SGHNT and YYREEE (reference sequence). This CDR3 comprises 14 residues. This CDR3 is CASSSAGTDRGYTF. CDR3 DNA: TGTGCCAGCAGCTCTGCCGGGACGGACCGTGGCTACACCTTC. Supplemented by reference TRBV5-4 and TRBJ1-2, the full variable domain reads ETGVTQSPTHLIKTRGQQVTLRCSSQSGHNTVSWYQQALGQGPQFIFQYYREEENGRGNFPPRFSGLQFPNYSSELNVNALELDDSALYLCASSSAGTDRGYTFGSGTRLTVV.

The rearrangement links TRBV5-1 to TRBJ1-6; weak D call: TRBD1 (6 bases). V lost 4 bases and J lost 5, with 16 bases in between. Germline CDR1 SGHRS, CDR2 YFSETQ. The CDR3 extends over 16 amino acids. CDR3 loop: CASSQGGDPDNSPLHF. The CDR3 DNA follows: TGCGCCAGCAGCCAAGGGGGAGACCCAGATAATTCACCCCTCCACTTT. Based on the CDR3 plus reference TRBV5-1 and TRBJ1-6, the full variable domain is KAGVTQTPRYLIKTRGQQVTLSCSPISGHRSVSWYQQTPGQGLQFLFEYFSETQRNKGNFPGRFSGRQFSNSRSEMNVSTLELGDSALYLCASSQGGDPDNSPLHFGNGTRLTVT.

The rearrangement uses TRBV11-3 and TRBJ2-1; TRBD2 matches at 8 bases. The CDR3 consists of 16 residues. V shed 2 bases, J shed 4 bases, and the junction held 7 bases outside the gene matches. Germline V gives CDR1 SGHNT, CDR2 YENEEA. The CDR3 DNA follows: TGTGCCAGCAGCTTAACGGCTAGCGGGCCTTACAATGAGCAGTTCTTC. Its protein product is CASSLTASGPYNEQFF.

The V gene is TRBV28, the J gene TRBJ2-5, with D perhaps TRBD2 (5 bases). Germline V CDR1 and CDR2: MDHEN, SYDVKM. V lost 5 bases and J 2 bases, leaving 21 bases between the germline ends. The CDR3 totals 17 residues. The CDR3 is CASSPRLNGGRQETQYF. Here the CDR3 DNA reads TGTGCCAGCAGTCCACGCCTTAACGGAGGCCGGCAAGAGACCCAGTACTTC.

The genes are TRBV14 and TRBJ2-3; D unresolved. V lost 1 base and J lost 6, with 11 bases in between. Germline CDR1 SGHDN, CDR2 FVKESK. This CDR3 has 14 residues. CDR3 residues: CASSQATRIDTQYF. Written as DNA, the CDR3 is TGTGCCAGCAGCCAAGCTACCAGAATCGATACGCAGTATTTT.

This rearrangement joins TRBV9 to TRBJ1-1, with D possibly TRBD1 on 5 matching bases. The CDR3 extends over 12 amino acids. The germline gives CDR1 SGDLS, CDR2 YYNGEE. Trimming pared 4 bases from V and 7 bases from J, leaving 11 bases between. The CDR3 loop reads CASSPWRGEAFF. For the CDR3, the DNA is TGTGCCAGCAGCCCATGGAGGGGTGAAGCTTTCTTT.

J is TRBJ2-1 and V is TRBV7-9, with 10 bases matching TRBD2. CDR1 and CDR2 from the germline V gene are SEHNR and FQNEAQ (reference sequence). Trimming took 3 bases from V and 4 from J; bases not matched to a gene: 0. This CDR3 is built from 14 residues. CDR3: CASSFSGRYNEQFF. The CDR3 DNA reads as TGTGCCAGCAGCTTTAGCGGGAGGTACAATGAGCAGTTCTTC.

This clone was seen only once. V gene TRBV9 combines with J gene TRBJ1-5, with D unresolved. Between the trimmed V and J ends, which lost 7 bases and 2 bases, there was a span of 13 bases. This CDR3 region has 14 residues. The V gene's germline CDR1 is SGDLS and CDR2 YYNGEE. The CDR3 sequence is CASALDVGNQPQHF. DNA for the CDR3: TGTGCCAGCGCCTTAGATGTCGGCAATCAGCCCCAGCATTTT.

The V call is TRBV12-5, the J call TRBJ2-3; 10 bases are a match to TRBD2. With V trimmed by 5 bases and J by 2 bases, 7 bases remained unmatched. The CDR3 is made up of 16 amino acids. Germline V gene sequence: CDR1 LGHNT, CDR2 FRNRAP. The CDR3 spells CASGRTSGLLTDTQYF. For the CDR3, the DNA is TGTGCTAGTGGTCGGACTAGCGGTCTACTCACAGATACGCAGTATTTT. The entire variable domain, with the rest obtained from reference TRBV12-5 and TRBJ2-3, is as follows: DARVTQTPRHKVTEMGQEVTMRCQPILGHNTVFWYRQTMMQGLELLAYFRNRAPLDDSGMPKDRFSAEMPDATLATLKIQPSEPRDSAVYFCASGRTSGLLTDTQYFGPGTRLTVL.

This clone was detected a few times. The genes are TRBV7-3 and TRBJ1-1; D uncertain. V lost 2 bases, J lost 4 bases, and 11 bases lay in between. The CDR3 runs to 14 residues. Germline V gene lookup returns CDR1 SGHTA and CDR2 FQGTGA. The CDR3 spells CASSLWGSGTEAFF. CDR3 sequence (DNA): TGTGCCAGCAGCTTATGGGGAAGTGGCACTGAAGCTTTCTTT.

The chain links TRBV30 to TRBJ1-2; tentative D call: TRBD1 (6 bases). Germline V lookup: CDR1 GTSNPN, CDR2 SVGIG (reference sequence). The CDR3 has 13 amino acids. The germline V and J ends were trimmed by 2 bases and 4 bases, with 11 bases remaining between them. CDR3 nucleotides: TGTGCCTGGAGTTCGGGGGCCGGCTATGGCTACACCTTC. Translated: CAWSSGAGYGYTF.

V usage is TRBV28 and J usage is TRBJ1-2, with 7 bases that match TRBD1. J lost 4 bases, V lost 2 bases, and 7 bases had no gene match. Germline V gene sequence: CDR1 MDHEN, CDR2 SYDVKM. This CDR3 is built from 15 residues. The CDR3 spells CASSLHQGGGYGYTF. The DNA of the CDR3 is TGTGCCAGCAGTTTACACCAGGGGGGTGGCTATGGCTACACCTTC.

The V call is TRBV7-9, the J call TRBJ2-7; D perhaps matches TRBD2 (6 bases). Trimming pared 6 bases from V and 2 bases from J, leaving 20 bases between. From germline, CDR1 is SEHNR and CDR2 FQNEAQ (reference sequence). This CDR3 is built from 16 residues. The chain's CDR3 is CASRGLPMEGPYEQYF. The CDR3 DNA sequence: TGTGCCAGCAGGGGACTCCCGATGGAGGGGCCCTACGAGCAGTACTTC.

CDR3 DNA sequence: TGTGCCAGCAGTCAATTACGGGACTCCAGCTCCTACAATGAGCAGTTCTTC. It specifies CASSQLRDSSSYNEQFF. The chain employs TRBV5-6 and TRBJ2-1; a weak D match, TRBD2 (6 bases). Trimming stripped 5 bases from V and 0 bases from J, with 18 bases between. CDR3 length: 17 amino acids. Germline CDR1 and CDR2: SGHDT and YYEEEE. Together with reference TRBV5-6 and TRBJ2-1, the CDR3 gives the full variable domain: DAGVTQSPTHLIKTRGQQVTLRCSPKSGHDTVSWYQQALGQGPQFIFQYYEEEERQRGNFPDRFSGHQFPNYSSELNVNALLLGDSALYLCASSQLRDSSSYNEQFFGPGTRLTVL.

V and J are TRBV5-4 and TRBJ2-7; D tentatively reads TRBD1 or TRBD2 (5 bases each). Germline V gene data show CDR1 as SGHNT and CDR2 as YYREEE (reference sequence). V lost 2 bases and J lost 0, with 9 bases in between. This CDR3 is 14 amino acids long. The CDR3 DNA reads TGTGCCAGCAGCTTCTGGGGGATCTCCTACGAGCAGTACTTC. Translation gives CASSFWGISYEQYF. Filled out from reference TRBV5-4 and TRBJ2-7, the complete variable domain reads ETGVTQSPTHLIKTRGQQVTLRCSSQSGHNTVSWYQQALGQGPQFIFQYYREEENGRGNFPPRFSGLQFPNYSSELNVNALELDDSALYLCASSFWGISYEQYFGPGTRLTVT.

The chain has TRBV28 and TRBJ2-1, with 8 bases matching TRBD2. Germline CDR1 and CDR2: MDHEN and SYDVKM. With V trimmed by 4 bases and J by 6 bases, 11 bases remained unmatched. This CDR3 is 16 amino acids long. This CDR3 is CASSSPPGLESNEQFF. In nucleotides, the CDR3 is TGTGCCAGCAGTTCTCCTCCGGGACTAGAGAGCAATGAGCAGTTCTTC.

Note on this clone: The sample holds other DNA sequences that translate to the same CDR3. The chain uses TRBV25-1 and TRBJ1-2; D possibly corresponds to TRBD1 (6 bases). With 3 bases removed from V and 4 bases from J, the gap between germline ends came to 9 bases. The CDR3 totals 13 residues. Germline CDR1 reads MGHDK; CDR2 reads SYGVNS. DNA of the CDR3: TGTGCCAGCAGTGAGGGGGGCAGCTATGGCTACACCTTC. Amino acids: CASSEGGSYGYTF.

The chain employs TRBV9 and TRBJ2-7; no definite D call. V was cut by 1 base and J by 0 bases, with 8 bases left in between. The CDR3 is 14 residues long. Germline values: CDR1 SGDLS, CDR2 YYNGEE. Here the CDR3 DNA reads TGTGCCAGCAGCGTATCCCGGAGCTCCTACGAGCAGTACTTC. It specifies CASSVSRSSYEQYF. Full variable domain (outside the CDR3, taken from reference TRBV9 and TRBJ2-7): DSGVTQTPKHLITATGQRVTLRCSPRSGDLSVYWYQQSLDQGLQFLIQYYNGEERAKGNILERFSAQQFPDLHSELNLSSLELGDSALYFCASSVSRSSYEQYFGPGTRLTVT.

The chain carries TRBV27 and TRBJ2-7, with 10 bases fitting TRBD2. Germline V gene sequence: CDR1 MNHEY, CDR2 SMNVEV (reference sequence). The CDR3 totals 17 residues. Trimming removed 4 bases from V and 2 bases from J; junction bases left unmatched: 11. CDR3 region: CASSSHSRTSGPYEQYF. CDR3 nucleotides: TGTGCCAGCAGTTCCCATAGCCGGACTAGCGGACCCTACGAGCAGTACTTC.

Of note for this clone: Given a much more abundant clone one base away, this may be a read error. The V call is TRBV2, the J call TRBJ2-7; D is undetermined. Looked up from germline, CDR1 is SNHLY and CDR2 is FYNNEI. The V end lost 3 bases, the J end lost 3 bases, and 3 bases lay between the germline ends. The CDR3 runs to 11 residues. CDR3 residues: CASSDYYEQYF. Written as DNA, the CDR3 is TGTGCCAGCAGTGACTACTACGAGCAGTACTTC.

This clone was seen a few times. This chain uses TRBV7-6 with TRBJ2-7, with 9 nucleotides matching TRBD1. CDR3 length equals 14 residues. Germline lookup yields CDR1 SGHVS and CDR2 FNYEAQ. The V and J ends lost 5 bases and 5 bases, in that order; junction bases with no gene match: 7. The CDR3 DNA reads TGTGCCAGCAGCACCAGGGACAGGGTGAACGAGCAGTACTTC. Translating it yields CASSTRDRVNEQYF.

The V and J genes are TRBV27 and TRBJ1-1; a weak D match, TRBD1 (5 bases). This CDR3 contains 13 residues. CDR1 and CDR2 (germline): MNHEY, SMNVEV (reference sequence). V lost 6 bases and J 7 bases, leaving 15 bases between the germline ends. CDR3 DNA: TGTGCCAGCAGATCCTCTGACAGTTTTGAAGCTTTCTTT. Protein product: CASRSSDSFEAFF.